This T cell receptor beta chain was documented in a study of blood T cell repertoires in COVID-19 (dated by TCRdb to 2020 to 2022). Describing the broader study: Collaborator samples came from the United States, Italy and Spain and covered acute and convalescent phases of COVID-19. The prospective study material was composed of cDNA or gDNA derived from T cells, B-cell-depleted T cells, or PBMCs. Deeply sampled blood TCRbeta repertoires from subjects exposed to, actively infected with, or recovered from COVID-19 were included in the dataset. The repertoires were made available in a free public database intended to serve as a resource for research on the immune response to SARS-CoV-2. The samples were drawn from two sources: the first 160 participants of the ongoing ImmuneRACE study, and 1,254 subjects contributed by 6 global collaborators. Sample metadata almost always included a de-identified subject ID, COVID-19 status, age in years and sex. HLA class I and class II types, where available, came from metadata supplied by the sample provider rather than from assay-based typing.

TCRbeta CDR3 regions were amplified from genomic DNA by means of the immunoSEQ Assay, a bias-controlled multiplex PCR. For the original study's pipeline: Within the assay, amplification of reference gene primers was used to estimate how many nucleated cells each sample contained. To quantify the absolute abundance of each unique TCRbeta CDR3 rearrangement, sequence reads were collapsed and filtered. Productive Simpson clonality was computed per sample as the square root of Simpson's diversity index over productive rearrangements. TCRdb took this table from immuneACCESS and kept in-frame rearrangements with V and J called. Such tables lack part of the clones; where checked against another copy, unresolved V genes explain under half of the gap, and the rest is unexplained. Clonal size and the V and J genes are those of that table, whereas D and trimming came from the DNA. This sample has 650,000 to 800,000 clones in its table, and approximately 90% of those were observed once. Clones ranked in the top ten supply under 0.3% of the sample.

Comments on this clone: This clone's antigen is unknown. No qualities accompany the bases; no much larger clone lies one base away.

The cysteine opens and the phenylalanine closes a CDR3 of 16 amino acids. Only the CDR3 DNA is retained, 48 bases long and in frame from the first base. The trim is 5 bases for V and 6 bases for J, with a gap of 21 bases between the germline ends. CDR1 SGHTA and CDR2 FQGTGA were looked up in the germline V gene. Collaborating institutions collected whole blood in K2EDTA tubes following their own protocols. For TCRbeta analysis, collaborators shipped samples as frozen whole blood, isolated PBMCs, or DNA extracted from either of those sample types. What the authors observed across the whole study: How much clinical and demographic metadata was included differed by source and by participant, and the metadata was provided uncurated.

The V and J segments used are TRBV7-3 and TRBJ2-3, and possibly TRBD2, on 6 matching bases. Sequenced material: peripheral blood. This TCR derives from a woman between 18 and 29 years old with acute or convalescent COVID-19. Read as DNA, the sequence is TGTGCCAGCAGCCCCGGACACAATAACGCGGGGGATACGCAGTATTTT. Its protein reads: CASSPGHNNAGDTQYF.